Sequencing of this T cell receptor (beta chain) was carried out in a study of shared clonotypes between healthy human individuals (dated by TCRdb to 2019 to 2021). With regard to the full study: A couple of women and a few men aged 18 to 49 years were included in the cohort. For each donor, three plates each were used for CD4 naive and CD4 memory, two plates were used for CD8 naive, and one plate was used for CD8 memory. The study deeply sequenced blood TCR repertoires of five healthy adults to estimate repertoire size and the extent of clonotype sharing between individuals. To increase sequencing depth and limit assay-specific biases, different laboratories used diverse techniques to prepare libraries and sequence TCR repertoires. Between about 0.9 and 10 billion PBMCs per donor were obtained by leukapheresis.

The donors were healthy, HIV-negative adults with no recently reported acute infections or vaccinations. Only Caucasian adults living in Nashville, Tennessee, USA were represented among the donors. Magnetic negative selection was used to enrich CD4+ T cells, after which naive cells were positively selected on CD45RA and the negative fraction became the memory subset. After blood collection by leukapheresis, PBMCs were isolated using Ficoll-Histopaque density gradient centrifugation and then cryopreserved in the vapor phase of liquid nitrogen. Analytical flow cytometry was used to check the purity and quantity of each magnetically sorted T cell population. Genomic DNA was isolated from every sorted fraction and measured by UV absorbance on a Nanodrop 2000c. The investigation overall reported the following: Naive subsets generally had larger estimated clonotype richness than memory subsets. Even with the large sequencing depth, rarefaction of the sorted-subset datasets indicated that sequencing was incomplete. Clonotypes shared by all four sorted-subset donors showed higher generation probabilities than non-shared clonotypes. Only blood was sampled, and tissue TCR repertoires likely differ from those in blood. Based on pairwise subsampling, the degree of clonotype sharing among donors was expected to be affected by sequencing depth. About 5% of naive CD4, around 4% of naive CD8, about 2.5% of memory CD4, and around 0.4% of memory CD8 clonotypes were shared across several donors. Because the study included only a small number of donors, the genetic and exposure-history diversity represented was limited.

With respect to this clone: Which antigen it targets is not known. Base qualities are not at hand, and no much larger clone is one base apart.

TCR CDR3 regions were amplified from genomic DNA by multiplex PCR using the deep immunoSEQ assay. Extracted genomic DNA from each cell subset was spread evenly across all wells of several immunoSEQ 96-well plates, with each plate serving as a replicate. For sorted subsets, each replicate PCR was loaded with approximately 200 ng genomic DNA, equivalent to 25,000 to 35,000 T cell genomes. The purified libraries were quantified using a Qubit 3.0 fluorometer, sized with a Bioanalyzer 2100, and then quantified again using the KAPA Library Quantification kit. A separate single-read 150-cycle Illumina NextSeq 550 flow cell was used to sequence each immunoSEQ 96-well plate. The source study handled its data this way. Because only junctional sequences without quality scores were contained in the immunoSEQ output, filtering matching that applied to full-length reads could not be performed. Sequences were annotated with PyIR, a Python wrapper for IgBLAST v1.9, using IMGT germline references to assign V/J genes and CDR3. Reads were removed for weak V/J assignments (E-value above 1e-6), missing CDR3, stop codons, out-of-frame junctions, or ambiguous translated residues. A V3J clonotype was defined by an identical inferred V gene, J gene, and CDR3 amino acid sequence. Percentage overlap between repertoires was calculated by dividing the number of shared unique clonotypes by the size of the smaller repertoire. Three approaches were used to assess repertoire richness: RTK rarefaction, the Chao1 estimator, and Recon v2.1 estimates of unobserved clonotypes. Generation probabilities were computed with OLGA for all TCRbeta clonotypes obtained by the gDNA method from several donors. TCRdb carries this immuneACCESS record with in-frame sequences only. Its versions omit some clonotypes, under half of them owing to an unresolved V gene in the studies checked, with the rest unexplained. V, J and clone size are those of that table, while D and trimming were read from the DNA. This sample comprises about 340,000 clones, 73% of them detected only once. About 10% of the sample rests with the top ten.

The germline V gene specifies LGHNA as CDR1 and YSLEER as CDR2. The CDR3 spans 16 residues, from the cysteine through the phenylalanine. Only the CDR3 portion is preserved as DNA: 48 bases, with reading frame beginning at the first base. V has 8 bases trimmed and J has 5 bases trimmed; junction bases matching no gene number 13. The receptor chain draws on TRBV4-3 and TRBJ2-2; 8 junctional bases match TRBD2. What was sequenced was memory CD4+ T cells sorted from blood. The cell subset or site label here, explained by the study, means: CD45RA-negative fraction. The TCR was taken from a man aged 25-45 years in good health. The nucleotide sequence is TGCGCCAGCGGACGCCGGGCGGGAGGAGGGACCGGGGAGCTGTTTTTT. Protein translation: CASGRRAGGGTGELFF.